The 24 T cell receptor beta chains listed next were all sequenced from one sample in a study of cytomegalovirus exposure and HLA in healthy donors. PCR was performed using 60 Vbeta and 13 Jbeta primers. TCRdb's copy holds only in-frame clones and misses some; the assay was immunoSEQ multiplex PCR. The repertoire consists of some 150,000 clones, with around 80% occurring once and the leading ten covering approximately 2.3%. Material: PBMCs. These TCRs come from a man aged 40-50 years in good health and CMV-seronegative.

This clone was detected only once. The chain combines TRBV28 with TRBJ2-7; no firm D call. Germline-derived CDR1 and CDR2 are MDHEN and SYDVKM. There are 12 residues in the CDR3. Trimming left V 8 bases short and J 0 bases short, with 8 bases between. The CDR3 nucleotides are TGTGCCAGCCTAGACCTCTCCTACGAGCAGTACTTC. This gives the protein CASLDLSYEQYF.

This chain connects TRBV19 to TRBJ2-6, with a possible D match to TRBD1 (9 bases). V gave up 4 bases and J gave up 0 bases, with 19 bases separating them. Germline-derived CDR1 and CDR2 are LNHDA and SQIVND (reference sequence). The CDR3 totals 19 residues. CDR3 region: CASSTRGTGTSSGANVLTF. The CDR3 nucleotides read TGTGCCAGTAGTACTCGAGGGACAGGGACTAGCTCTGGGGCCAACGTCCTGACTTTC.

The V gene is TRBV28, the J gene TRBJ1-5, with TRBD1 matching 7 bases. The germline V gene encodes CDR1 MDHEN and CDR2 SYDVKM. The CDR3 length is 17 residues. The trim removed 7 bases at V and 5 bases at J, leaving 17 bases unmatched. CDR3 amino acids: CASTDRRMGDSHQPQHF. CDR3 nucleotides: TGTGCCAGCACCGACCGACGGATGGGGGACAGTCATCAGCCCCAGCATTTT.

The chain employs TRBV19 and TRBJ2-3; 10 bases fit TRBD1. CDR1 is LNHDA and CDR2 is SQIVND in the germline V gene (reference sequence). Trimming took 6 bases from V and 3 from J; bases not matched to a gene: 6. The CDR3 is 15 residues long. As DNA, the CDR3 is TGTGCCAGTAGCCAAGGGGACAGGGGAACAGATACGCAGTATTTT. This codes for CASSQGDRGTDTQYF.

This clone occurred once. The V and J genes are TRBV2 and TRBJ1-5; 7 bases align to TRBD1. Trimming took 5 bases from V and 1 from J; bases not matched to a gene: 5. The CDR3 extends over 15 amino acids. The germline gives CDR1 SNHLY, CDR2 FYNNEI. The CDR3 sequence: CASSTGTASNQPQHF. CDR3 in DNA: TGTGCCAGCAGTACCGGGACAGCAAGCAATCAGCCCCAGCATTTT.

The CDR3 is CASRKDRGYNEQFF. The CDR3 DNA reads as TGTGCCAGCAGGAAGGACAGGGGGTACAATGAGCAGTTCTTC. This sequence joins TRBV6-5 and TRBJ2-1; 10 positions match TRBD1. The CDR3 sequence is 14 residues long. Germline values: CDR1 MNHEY, CDR2 SVGAGI. V gave up 6 bases and J gave up 4 bases; unmatched junction bases: 3.

V and J are TRBV13 and TRBJ2-7; possibly TRBD1 for D (6 bases). Trimming removed 2 bases at V and 1 base at J, with 18 bases between. This CDR3 spans 17 amino acids. CDR1 is PRHDT, CDR2 FYEKMQ, per germline (reference sequence). CDR3 loop: CASSLSRNRVGSYEQYF. CDR3 nucleotide sequence: TGTGCCAGCAGCTTATCCCGGAACAGGGTAGGATCCTACGAGCAGTACTTC.

In this sample, this clone turned up once. This chain links TRBV28 with TRBJ2-5; D is unresolved. Deletions cut 2 bases from V and 5 bases from J, with 9 bases between. Germline CDR1 reads MDHEN; CDR2 reads SYDVKM. The CDR3 has 13 amino acids. CDR3: CASSLMRYETQYF. The CDR3 DNA is TGTGCCAGCAGTTTAATGCGTTACGAGACCCAGTACTTC. Together with reference TRBV28 and TRBJ2-5, the CDR3 gives the full variable domain: DVKVTQSSRYLVKRTGEKVFLECVQDMDHENMFWYRQDPGLGLRLIYFSYDVKMKEKGDIPEGYSVSREKKERFSLILESASTNQTSMYLCASSLMRYETQYFGPGTRLLVL.

This clone was seen a few times. The chain employs TRBV28 and TRBJ1-2; no clear D gene. CDR1 is MDHEN and CDR2 is SYDVKM in the germline V gene. The V and J ends lost 7 bases and 8 bases respectively, with 23 bases between them. CDR3 length: 15 residues. CDR3 sequence reads: CASTQQSLPMRGYTF. CDR3 nucleotide sequence: TGTGCCAGCACCCAGCAGTCACTACCTATGAGGGGCTACACCTTC.

In regard to this clone: Germline and junction disagree at one end, which may indicate a read error. The chain joins TRBV7-7 to TRBJ2-1; 10 nucleotides agree with TRBD2. This CDR3 comprises 17 residues. Germline-derived CDR1 and CDR2 are SSHAT and FNYEAQ (reference sequence). This CDR3 is CASSSATPRLAGNEQFF. The CDR3 coding sequence is TGTGCTAGCAGCAGTGCAACACCGCGACTAGCGGGCAATGAGCAGTTCTTC.

The V gene is TRBV5-6, the J gene TRBJ2-5; 8 nucleotides match TRBD2. This CDR3 has 17 amino acids. V trimming: 2 bases; J trimming: 1 base; junction bases outside the gene matches: 10. The germline gives CDR1 SGHDT, CDR2 YYEEEE. The CDR3 is CASSFFESGGFQETQYF. In DNA, the CDR3 is TGTGCCAGCAGCTTTTTCGAGTCGGGAGGGTTCCAAGAGACCCAGTACTTC.

V gene TRBV19 combines with J gene TRBJ2-7; 7 positions agree with TRBD1. The germline V gene encodes CDR1 LNHDA and CDR2 SQIVND (reference sequence). Trimming cost V 2 bases and J 3 bases; bases outside gene matches: 10. This CDR3 contains 16 residues. In DNA form, the CDR3 reads TGTGCCAGTAGTATATACGGGCGACAGGGTCTCTACGAGCAGTACTTC. As protein: CASSIYGRQGLYEQYF.

CDR3 nucleotides: TGTGCCTGGAGTGTACCGACAGGGCAAGAGACCCAGTACTTC. It yields the protein CAWSVPTGQETQYF. This chain connects TRBV30 to TRBJ2-5; 7 bases agree with TRBD1. The CDR3 spans 14 residues. Germline loops: CDR1 GTSNPN, CDR2 SVGIG (reference sequence). Germline trimming cut 0 bases from V and 2 bases from J; bases unmatched to any gene: 3.

The chain is built from TRBV4-3 and TRBJ2-7; perhaps TRBD1 as D (6 bases). Germline CDR1 reads LGHNA; CDR2 reads YSLEER. V was trimmed by 4 bases and J by 5 bases, leaving 15 bases between them. The CDR3 has 14 residues. CDR3 amino acids: CASSPGAAMDEQYF. In DNA form, the CDR3 reads TGCGCCAGCAGCCCAGGGGCGGCAATGGACGAGCAGTACTTC.

The chain couples TRBV5-1 to TRBJ1-2, with TRBD1 identical over 9 bases. V gave up 1 base and J gave up 5 bases; unmatched junction bases: 9. Germline loops: CDR1 SGHRS, CDR2 YFSETQ. The CDR3 sequence is 16 residues long. CDR3 residues: CASSLRSVGQGYGYTF. DNA for the CDR3: TGCGCCAGCAGCTTGAGGAGTGTAGGACAGGGGTATGGCTACACCTTC.

This rearrangement joins TRBV28 to TRBJ2-6; 13 bases line up with TRBD2. With 6 bases clipped from V and 3 bases from J, the junction kept 11 bases outside the gene matches. This CDR3 region has 19 residues. CDR1 and CDR2 from the germline V gene are MDHEN and SYDVKM. CDR3 DNA: TGTGCCAGCAGCTTAAAACCGGGACTAGCGGGATTTGGGGCCAACGTCCTGACTTTC. Residues: CASSLKPGLAGFGANVLTF. The full variable domain, rest sourced from reference TRBV28 and TRBJ2-6, is DVKVTQSSRYLVKRTGEKVFLECVQDMDHENMFWYRQDPGLGLRLIYFSYDVKMKEKGDIPEGYSVSREKKERFSLILESASTNQTSMYLCASSLKPGLAGFGANVLTFGAGSRLTVL.

The CDR3 nucleotides read TGCGCCAGCAGCCCTAGGGGGCCTCCCCACACCGGGGAGCTGTTTTTT. As protein: CASSPRGPPHTGELFF. The V call is TRBV4-3, the J call TRBJ2-2, with 7 bases aligning to TRBD1. With V trimmed by 4 bases and J by 3 bases, 8 bases remained unmatched. This CDR3 has 16 residues. Germline lookup yields CDR1 LGHNA and CDR2 YSLEER.

The CDR3 reads CARGQGEHYEQYF. CDR3 nucleotide sequence: TGTGCCAGGGGACAGGGGGAACACTACGAGCAGTACTTC. The chain joins TRBV19 to TRBJ2-7, with 11 nucleotides matching TRBD1. CDR1 and CDR2 from the germline V gene are LNHDA and SQIVND (reference sequence). The CDR3 loop spans 13 amino acids. J was trimmed by 3 bases and V by 9 bases; bases with no gene match: 4.

V gene TRBV4-2 combines with J gene TRBJ2-7; 12 bases are shared with TRBD2. Germline V gene sequence: CDR1 LGHNA, CDR2 YNFKEQ. CDR3 size: 15 residues. V gave up 5 bases and J gave up 6 bases; unmatched junction bases: 8. The CDR3 nucleotides are TGTGCCAGCAGCACCCGACTAGCGGGAGTGGGCGAGCAGTACTTC. It specifies CASSTRLAGVGEQYF.

In this sample, this clone turned up a few times. This chain uses TRBV7-9 with TRBJ1-1; 10 nucleotides match TRBD1. Trimming took 6 bases from V and 5 from J; bases not matched to a gene: 9. CDR1 is SEHNR and CDR2 is FQNEAQ in the germline V gene (reference sequence). The CDR3 is 15 amino acids. As DNA, the CDR3 is TGTGCCAGCAGGGAAGGGACAGGGGAGGCAACTGAAGCTTTCTTT. Translated, it gives CASREGTGEATEAFF.

The chain links TRBV18 to TRBJ2-4; D uncertain. The CDR3 runs to 20 residues. The germline V gene encodes CDR1 KGHSH and CDR2 LQKENI. V lost 2 bases to trimming and J lost 0 bases, with 23 bases between them. The CDR3 DNA reads as TGTGCCAGCTCACCATCCCAGCAGGCCCTGACCTCCATAGCCAAAAACATTCAGTACTTC. Amino acids: CASSPSQQALTSIAKNIQYF.

A word on this clone: One junction end disagrees with the germline gene, perhaps due to a read error. The J gene is TRBJ2-7, the V gene TRBV7-7; 9 bases fit TRBD1. The germline gives CDR1 SSHAT, CDR2 FNYEAQ (reference sequence). This CDR3 comprises 14 residues. This chain's CDR3 is CASSLGTGPYEQYF. The CDR3 DNA follows: TGTGCTAGCAGCTTAGGGACAGGGCCCTACGAGCAGTACTTC.

In this sample, this clone turned up once. This chain connects TRBV2 to TRBJ1-5; 9 bases align to TRBD1. The trim removed 8 bases at V and 5 bases at J, leaving 7 bases unmatched. Germline values: CDR1 SNHLY, CDR2 FYNNEI. The CDR3 length is 14 residues. The CDR3 region has the DNA TGTGCCAGCGCCCCCACAGGGGGCTATCAGCCCCAGCATTTT. As protein: CASAPTGGYQPQHF. The full variable domain, completed using reference TRBV2 and TRBJ1-5, is EPEVTQTPSHQVTQMGQEVILRCVPISNHLYFYWYRQILGQKVEFLVSFYNNEISEKSEIFDDQFSVERPDGSNFTLKIRSTKLEDSAMYFCASAPTGGYQPQHFGDGTRLSIL.

This chain joins TRBV6-5 and TRBJ2-3; 7 bases match TRBD1. This CDR3 comprises 15 residues. The ends lost 0 bases at V and 3 bases at J; junction bases unmatched: 3. Germline-derived CDR1 and CDR2 are MNHEY and SVGAGI. The CDR3 coding sequence is TGTGCCAGCAGTTACTCGACAGGGAAGACAGATACGCAGTATTTT. This sequence encodes CASSYSTGKTDTQYF.